Shown below are 21 T cell receptor beta chains from a single sample sequenced in a study of regulatory T cells in long-lasting Graves disease. Time point reported: newly diagnosed GD, antithyroid drugs for less than 3 months. The TCR library was prepared using RNA isolated from PBMCs. Researchers made TCR beta libraries by using iRepertoire HTBI primers and running Arm-PCR on CDR3 regions. TCRdb re-called the multiplex PCR reads through MiXCR, storing one row per CDR3 protein. This sample has 400,000 to 550,000 distinct CDR3 sequences, with about 15% found just once. This sample also appeared in a second study, on T cells in Graves' hyperthyroidism and ophthalmopathy.

The sequenced sample was peripheral blood mononuclear cells (PBMCs), obtained at new diagnosis, from a patient treated with antithyroid drugs. The receptors originated from a woman in her 30s with Graves disease.

This clonotype came up many times. The genes are TRBV6-2 or TRBV6-3 and TRBJ1-2; D is perhaps TRBD1 (5 bases). Between the trimmed V and J ends, which lost 2 bases and 2 bases, there was a span of 6 bases. CDR1 is MNHEY and CDR2 is SVGEGT in the germline V gene. CDR3 length: 13 amino acids. CDR3 sequence reads: CASSYTGNYGYTF. CDR3 DNA sequence: TGTGCCAGCAGTTACACAGGCAACTATGGCTACACCTTC.

The table lists this clonotype with many counts. The chain joins TRBV11-1 to TRBJ2-7; D is unresolved. Germline V lookup: CDR1 SGHAT, CDR2 FQDESV (reference sequence). V was cut by 10 bases and J by 3 bases, with 19 bases left in between. CDR3 length equals 14 residues. In DNA form, the CDR3 reads TGTGCCACTTCCGGGTCACCCGCCCTCTACGAGCAGTACTTC. Translating gives CATSGSPALYEQYF.

The chain employs TRBV24-1 and TRBJ1-5; TRBD1 matches at 7 bases. V shed 5 bases and J 0 bases; nucleotides not matched to a gene: 6. There are 16 residues in the CDR3. Germline V gene sequence: CDR1 KGHDR, CDR2 SFDVKD. The CDR3 is CATSASDRNSNQPQHF. CDR3 DNA sequence: TGTGCCACCAGTGCCTCGGACAGGAATAGCAATCAGCCCCAGCATTTT.

The chain is built from TRBV3-1 and TRBJ2-1, with a tentative D call TRBD2 (6 bases). Trimming stripped 2 bases from V and 5 bases from J, with 13 bases between. The CDR3 is made up of 15 amino acids. Germline CDR1 LGHDT, CDR2 YNNKEL (reference sequence). CDR3 amino acids: CASSQLAGRNNEQFF. DNA for the CDR3: TGTGCCAGCAGCCAACTGGCGGGACGGAACAATGAGCAGTTCTTC.

A few counts support this clonotype. This sequence joins TRBV2 and TRBJ1-1; a possible D gene is TRBD1 (6 bases). Germline assignment: CDR1 SNHLY and CDR2 FYNNEI. CDR3 length equals 13 residues. Trimming took off 1 base at V and 4 bases at J, with 7 bases between the two ends. CDR3 nucleotides: TGTGCCAGCAGTGAAGAGGACAGCACTGAAGCTTTCTTT. Protein: CASSEEDSTEAFF.

This clonotype was seen many times. The chain has TRBV2 and TRBJ1-4; D not resolved. The ends were cut back, 4 bases at V and 5 bases at J, with 8 bases in the middle. The CDR3 loop spans 13 amino acids. Germline CDR1 and CDR2: SNHLY and FYNNEI. The DNA for the CDR3 is TGTGCCAGCAGTGCGGAAGTAAATGAAAAACTGTTTTTT. Residues: CASSAEVNEKLFF.

The chain carries TRBV5-1 and TRBJ2-7; 10 bases agree with TRBD2. Germline V lookup: CDR1 SGHRS, CDR2 YFSETQ. CDR3 length: 15 residues. V shed 0 bases and J 6 bases; nucleotides not matched to a gene: 6. The CDR3 DNA reads TGCGCCAGCAGCTTGGGGCTAGCGGGAGTTTTCGAGCAGTACTTC. Translated: CASSLGLAGVFEQYF.

The V gene is TRBV12-3 or TRBV12-4, the J gene TRBJ2-1; D gene uncertain. CDR3 size: 14 residues. Between the trimmed V and J ends, which lost 6 bases and 5 bases, there was a span of 14 bases. The CDR3 reads CASSLTTSNNEQFF. Written as DNA, the CDR3 is TGTGCCAGCAGCCTAACAACGTCCAACAATGAGCAGTTCTTC.

This clonotype came up a few times. This sequence may be a read error, since a much larger clone differs from it by one base. The V and J genes are TRBV12-3 or TRBV12-4 and TRBJ2-1; D unresolved. CDR3 length: 12 amino acids. V dropped 7 bases and J dropped 8 bases, with 12 bases sitting between them. CDR3 bases: TGTGCCAGCACCGAGAGTAAGTATGAGCAGTTCTTC. It codes for CASTESKYEQFF.

About this clonotype: A read error may explain this, as a much larger clone is one base away. The chain joins TRBV20-1 to TRBJ2-2, with TRBD2 as a possible D gene (5 bases). This CDR3 region has 14 residues. The germline CDR1 and CDR2 sequences are DFQATT and SNEGSKA (reference sequence). CDR3: CSASGMQNTGELLF. Written as DNA, the CDR3 is TGCAGTGCTAGCGGGATGCAGAACACCGGGGAGCTGCTTTTT.

This clonotype was counted between two and nine times. The chain recombines TRBV6-2 or TRBV6-3 with TRBJ1-6, with TRBD1 as a possible D gene (5 bases). The CDR3 consists of 13 residues. Trimming cost V 4 bases and J 16 bases, with 17 bases left between them. Germline-derived CDR1 and CDR2 are MNHEY and SVGEGT. The CDR3 sequence is CASSSTRAPLLHF. For the CDR3, the DNA is TGTGCCAGCAGTTCCACCAGGGCCCCGCTTCTCCACTTT.

The V call is TRBV6-1, the J call TRBJ2-3; tentative D call: TRBD1 (7 bases). V dropped 5 bases and J dropped 4 bases, with 16 bases sitting between them. The CDR3 covers 15 residues. Germline V gene sequence: CDR1 MNHNS, CDR2 SASEGT. The CDR3 bases are TGTGCCAGCAGTCTAGGAACAGGGGAGGCAGATACGCAGTATTTT. Translation gives CASSLGTGEADTQYF.

This clonotype was observed many times. In DNA form, the CDR3 reads TGTGCCAGCAGCTTAGAAAGGGGGAGGGAGACCCAGTACTTC. Translation: CASSLERGRETQYF. The chain recombines TRBV7-9 with TRBJ2-1; D assignment may be TRBD1 or TRBD2 (6 bases each). The better agreement between TRBJ2-5 and the DNA end casts doubt on the J call. CDR1 and CDR2 from the germline V gene are SEHNR and FQNEAQ (reference sequence). The CDR3 covers 14 residues.

In its sample, this clonotype was seen many times. The chain recombines TRBV6-5 with TRBJ2-1; TRBD2 aligns across 9 bases. J lost 11 bases, V lost 1 base, and 12 bases had no gene match. Germline loops: CDR1 MNHEY, CDR2 SVGAGI. This CDR3 is 16 amino acids long. The CDR3 sequence: CASSYFRTSAAGKQFF. CDR3 DNA: TGTGCCAGCAGTTACTTCCGGACTAGCGCGGCGGGAAAGCAGTTCTTC.

This clonotype occurred many times. The CDR3 DNA reads TGTGCCAGCAGCTTGAGACAGGGGAGCTATGGCTACACCTTC. It translates to CASSLRQGSYGYTF. The chain uses TRBV27 and TRBJ1-2, with 8 nucleotides matching TRBD1. Germline CDR1 MNHEY, CDR2 SMNVEV (reference sequence). V lost 6 bases and J lost 4; bases outside the gene matches: 7. The CDR3 covers 14 residues.

This clonotype appeared many times. CDR3 sequence (DNA): TGCAGCGGTTCTCCAGGGTATAACACTGAAGCTTTCTTT. This encodes CSGSPGYNTEAFF. The chain employs TRBV29-1 and TRBJ1-1, with TRBD1 as a possible D gene (5 bases). Trimming stripped 7 bases from V and 2 bases from J, with 14 bases between. CDR1 SQVTM and CDR2 ANQGSEA come from the germline V gene. CDR3 size: 13 residues. Full variable domain (missing parts from reference TRBV29-1 and TRBJ1-1): SAVISQKPSRDICQRGTSLTIQCQVDSQVTMMFWYRQQPGQSLTLIATANQGSEATYESGFVIDKFPISRPNLTFSTLTVSNMSPEDSSIYLCSGSPGYNTEAFFGQGTRLTVV.

Notes on this clonotype: It may be a read error: a sequence one base away is much more abundant. V is TRBV12-3 or TRBV12-4 and J is TRBJ2-4, with D possibly being TRBD2 (5 bases). V gave up 6 bases and J gave up 8 bases, with 14 bases separating them. There are 13 residues in the CDR3. The CDR3 loop is CASSLLTRDIQYF. CDR3 in DNA: TGTGCCAGCAGCCTACTAACTAGGGACATTCAGTACTTC.

The V and J genes are TRBV4-1 and TRBJ2-7; 9 positions agree with TRBD2. The V segment lost 3 bases and the J segment 0 bases; nucleotides outside the gene matches: 6. Germline V gene data show CDR1 as MGHRA and CDR2 as YSYEKL. CDR3 length: 16 amino acids. The DNA for the CDR3 is TGCGCCAGCAGCCAGTTAGCGGGAGTGCCCTCCTACGAGCAGTACTTC. This translates into CASSQLAGVPSYEQYF.

This clonotype was counted at least ten times. This rearrangement joins TRBV10-3 to TRBJ2-7; 8 nucleotides align to TRBD2. There are 15 residues in the CDR3. The V segment lost 3 bases and the J segment 0 bases; nucleotides outside the gene matches: 4. Germline V gives CDR1 ENHRY, CDR2 SYGVKD. CDR3 bases: TGTGCCATCAGTGACTTGACTAGCGTCTCCTACGAGCAGTACTTC. This translates into CAISDLTSVSYEQYF.

This clonotype was picked up a small number of times. This rearrangement joins TRBV10-3 to TRBJ2-7; 10 nucleotides agree with TRBD2. With V trimmed by 6 bases and J by 6 bases, 11 bases remained unmatched. Looked up from germline, CDR1 is ENHRY and CDR2 is SYGVKD. The CDR3 covers 15 residues. The CDR3 coding sequence is TGTGCCATCAGGGGTACTAGCGGGACGGGCCGCGAGCAGTACTTC. Translated: CAIRGTSGTGREQYF.

This clonotype was seen many times. The V and J genes are TRBV20-1 and TRBJ2-1; D is uncertain. V was trimmed by 3 bases and J by 9 bases, leaving 9 bases between them. In germline, CDR1 is DFQATT, CDR2 SNEGSKA (reference sequence). The CDR3 length is 11 residues. The CDR3 sequence: CSASFLSEQFF. Written as DNA, the CDR3 is TGCAGTGCTAGTTTCTTGAGTGAGCAGTTCTTC.